This section outlines one TCR beta chain sequence together with its context. The data originate from a study of blood T cell repertoires in COVID-19. Sequenced by immunoSEQ multiplex PCR; TCRdb stores in-frame clones only, minus some. Of approximately 400,000 clones in the sample, 80% to 90% were seen once. Recovery meant two consecutive negative NP/OP PCR tests, professional clearance, or resolved symptoms. The CDR3 covers 14 residues. With 5 bases clipped from V and 8 bases from J, the junction kept 12 bases outside the gene matches. Germline CDR1 is SGHDT and CDR2 is YYEEEE. Sequenced input: PBMCs or T cells enriched from blood (not recorded which). The receptor comes from a man under 40 who had recovered from COVID-19. V and J are TRBV5-6 and TRBJ1-1; 7 bases fit TRBD1. Here the CDR3 DNA reads TGTGCCAGCAGGAGACAGGGAGGAGATCTGGAAGCTTTCTTT. It translates to CASRRQGGDLEAFF.